This TCR beta chain is from a study of Graves' ophthalmopathy and Graves' hyperthyroidism. Newly diagnosed, the hyperthyroidism patients had under 2 months' duration and were aged 18 to 65. V was cut by 1 base and J by 6 bases, with 16 bases left in between. Germline V lookup: CDR1 SGHTA, CDR2 FQGTGA. CDR3 size: 15 residues. This clonotype was counted only a few times. Its antigen is unknown. Study-wide results and caveats: Researchers report that a 13-signature model separated ophthalmopathy from stable hyperthyroidism, posting about 88% sensitivity and about 78% specificity. The authors also found most expanded thyroid clonotypes above 0.001 frequency in blood.

Amplification targeted the TCR beta CDR3 regions, with RNA transcripts as the source material. After a first-round RT-PCR with HTBI primers, a second-round multiplex PCR was run. TCRdb ran MiXCR on the multiplex PCR reads and lists one entry per CDR3 protein. The sample includes roughly 1.1 million distinct CDR3 sequences, about 40% of them seen just once. The sample comprised peripheral blood or thyroid tissue (not recorded which). This receptor was identified in an adult man with Graves' hyperthyroidism. V gene TRBV7-3 combines with J gene TRBJ2-7, with a weak D call TRBD2 (6 bases). The CDR3 DNA is TGTGCCAGCAGCTTAAGGCTAGCGAGTACGTCCGAGCAGTACTTC. It is translated as CASSLRLASTSEQYF.